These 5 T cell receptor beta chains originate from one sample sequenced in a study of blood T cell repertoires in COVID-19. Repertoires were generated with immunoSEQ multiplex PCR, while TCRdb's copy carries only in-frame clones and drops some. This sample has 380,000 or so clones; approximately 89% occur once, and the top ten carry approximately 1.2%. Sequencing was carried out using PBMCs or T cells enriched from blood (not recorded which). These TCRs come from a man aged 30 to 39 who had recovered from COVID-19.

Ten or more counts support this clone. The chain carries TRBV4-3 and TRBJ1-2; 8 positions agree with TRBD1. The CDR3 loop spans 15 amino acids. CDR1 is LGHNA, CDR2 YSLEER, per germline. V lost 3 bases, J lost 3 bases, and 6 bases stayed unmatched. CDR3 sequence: CASSQTGDQHYGYTF. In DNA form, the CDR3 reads TGCGCCAGCAGCCAGACAGGGGATCAGCACTATGGCTACACCTTC.

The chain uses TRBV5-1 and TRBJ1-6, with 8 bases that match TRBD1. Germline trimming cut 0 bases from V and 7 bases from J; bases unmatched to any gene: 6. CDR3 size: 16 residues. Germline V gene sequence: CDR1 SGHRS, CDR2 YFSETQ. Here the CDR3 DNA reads TGCGCCAGCAGCTTGGTGCAGGGGGCATACAATTCACCCCTCCACTTT. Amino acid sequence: CASSLVQGAYNSPLHF.

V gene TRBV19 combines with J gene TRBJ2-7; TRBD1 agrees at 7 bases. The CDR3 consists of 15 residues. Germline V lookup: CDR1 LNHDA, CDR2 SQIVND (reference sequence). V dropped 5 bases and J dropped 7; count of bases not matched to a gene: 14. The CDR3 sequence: CASSAPRGSTREQYF. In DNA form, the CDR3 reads TGTGCCAGTAGTGCGCCCAGGGGGTCTACGAGAGAGCAGTACTTC.

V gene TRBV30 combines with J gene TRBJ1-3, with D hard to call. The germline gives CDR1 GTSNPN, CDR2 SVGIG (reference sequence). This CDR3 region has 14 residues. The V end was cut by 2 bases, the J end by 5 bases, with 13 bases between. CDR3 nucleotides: TGTGCCTGGAGTACAGACCTTGTTCGAAACACCATATATTTT. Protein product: CAWSTDLVRNTIYF.

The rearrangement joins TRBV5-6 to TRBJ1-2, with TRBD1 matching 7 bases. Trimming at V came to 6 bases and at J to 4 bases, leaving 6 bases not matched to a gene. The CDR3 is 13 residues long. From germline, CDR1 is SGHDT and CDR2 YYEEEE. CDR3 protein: CASTLQGSYGYTF. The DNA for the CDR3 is TGTGCCAGCACCCTACAGGGGAGCTATGGCTACACCTTC.